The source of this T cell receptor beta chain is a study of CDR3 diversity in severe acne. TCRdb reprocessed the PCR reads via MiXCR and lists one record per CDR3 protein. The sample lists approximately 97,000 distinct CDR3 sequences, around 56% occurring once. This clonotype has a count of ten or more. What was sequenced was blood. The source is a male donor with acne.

The chain's CDR3 is CSAYNRPYGYTF. The CDR3 coding sequence is TGCAGTGCTTATAACCGACCGTATGGCTACACCTTC. The V and J genes are TRBV20-1 and TRBJ1-2; D unresolved. The germline V and J ends were trimmed by 5 bases and 5 bases, with 12 bases remaining between them. This CDR3 region has 12 residues. Germline values: CDR1 DFQATT, CDR2 SNEGSKA (reference sequence).